This T cell receptor beta chain was sequenced for a study of CD4 and CD8 cells across lung adenocarcinoma regions. This clonotype was observed at least ten times. The CDR3 extends over 16 amino acids. Trimming cost V 10 bases and J 7 bases, with 25 bases left between them. Germline CDR1 and CDR2: MNHNS and SASEGT. Donors had localized lung adenocarcinoma, a non-small cell lung cancer. In TCRdb, the PCR reads were re-called with MiXCR into one record per CDR3 protein. This sample has 8,000 to 10,000 distinct CDR3 sequences, with approximately 48% found just once. Sequenced sample: CD4+ T cells from the margin of a lung tumor. The chain uses TRBV6-1 and TRBJ2-2, with D possibly being TRBD1 or TRBD2 (6 bases each). The receptor was isolated from a female donor with lung adenocarcinoma. The CD4 and CD8 labels of this study may be unreliable. This CDR3 is CATRQKSGAAYGELFF. CDR3 DNA sequence: TGTGCCACCAGACAAAAATCGGGGGCGGCTTACGGGGAGCTGTTTTTT.